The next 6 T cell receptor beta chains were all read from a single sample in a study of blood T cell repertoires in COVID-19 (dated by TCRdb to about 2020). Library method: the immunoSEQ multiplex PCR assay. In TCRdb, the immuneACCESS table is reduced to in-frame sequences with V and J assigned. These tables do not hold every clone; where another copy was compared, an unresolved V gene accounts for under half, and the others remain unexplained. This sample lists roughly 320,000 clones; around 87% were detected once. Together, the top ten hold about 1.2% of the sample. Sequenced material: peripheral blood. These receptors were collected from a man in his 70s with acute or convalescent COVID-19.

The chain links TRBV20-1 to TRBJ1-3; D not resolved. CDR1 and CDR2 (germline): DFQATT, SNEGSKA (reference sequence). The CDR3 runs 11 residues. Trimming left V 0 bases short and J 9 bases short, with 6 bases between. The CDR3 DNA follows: TGCAGTGCTAGAGAAAGCCCCACCATATATTTT. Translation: CSARESPTIYF.

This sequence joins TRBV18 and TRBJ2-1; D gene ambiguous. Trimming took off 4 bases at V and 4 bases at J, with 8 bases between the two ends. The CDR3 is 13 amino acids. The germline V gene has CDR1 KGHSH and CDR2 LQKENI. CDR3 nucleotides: TGTGCCAGCTCACAAGAAGCATACAATGAGCAGTTCTTC. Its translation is CASSQEAYNEQFF.

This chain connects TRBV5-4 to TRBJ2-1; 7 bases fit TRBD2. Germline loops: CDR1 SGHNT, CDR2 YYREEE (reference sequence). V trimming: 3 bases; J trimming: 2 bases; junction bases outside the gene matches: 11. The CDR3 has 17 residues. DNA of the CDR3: TGTGCCAGCAGCTCTAAATTGGGGGGGAGCGCCTACAATGAGCAGTTCTTC. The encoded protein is CASSSKLGGSAYNEQFF.

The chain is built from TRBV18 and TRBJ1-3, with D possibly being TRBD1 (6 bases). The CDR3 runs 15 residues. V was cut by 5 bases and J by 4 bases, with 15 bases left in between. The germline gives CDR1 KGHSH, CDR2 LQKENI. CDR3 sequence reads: CASSGQRKEGNTIYF. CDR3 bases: TGTGCCAGCTCAGGACAGAGGAAAGAGGGAAACACCATATATTTT.

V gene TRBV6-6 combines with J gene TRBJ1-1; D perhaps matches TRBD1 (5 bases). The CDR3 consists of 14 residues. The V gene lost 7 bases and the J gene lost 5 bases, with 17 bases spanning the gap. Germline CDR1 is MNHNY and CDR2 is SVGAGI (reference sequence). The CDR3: CASTPPGGYTEAFF. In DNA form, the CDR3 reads TGTGCCAGCACTCCCCCGGGGGGTTATACTGAAGCTTTCTTT.

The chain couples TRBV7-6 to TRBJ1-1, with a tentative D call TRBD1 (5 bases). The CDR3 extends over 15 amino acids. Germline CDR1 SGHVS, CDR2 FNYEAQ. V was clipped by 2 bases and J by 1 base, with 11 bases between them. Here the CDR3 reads CASSLLGGPNTEAFF. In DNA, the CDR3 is TGTGCCAGCAGCTTACTCGGGGGTCCGAACACTGAAGCTTTCTTT.